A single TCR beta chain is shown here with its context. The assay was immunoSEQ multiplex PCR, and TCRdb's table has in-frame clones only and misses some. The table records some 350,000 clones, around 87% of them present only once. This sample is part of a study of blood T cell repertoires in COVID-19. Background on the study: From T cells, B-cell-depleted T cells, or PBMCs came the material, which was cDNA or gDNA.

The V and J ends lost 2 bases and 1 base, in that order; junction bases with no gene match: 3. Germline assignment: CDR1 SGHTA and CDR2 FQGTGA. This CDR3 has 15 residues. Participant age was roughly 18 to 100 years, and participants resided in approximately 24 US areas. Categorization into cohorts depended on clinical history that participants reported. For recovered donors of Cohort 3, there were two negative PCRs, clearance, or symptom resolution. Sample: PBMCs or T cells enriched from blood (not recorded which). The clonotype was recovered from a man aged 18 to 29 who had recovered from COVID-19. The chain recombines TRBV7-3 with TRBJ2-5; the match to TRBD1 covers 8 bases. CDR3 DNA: TGTGCCAGCAGCTTAGGGACAGGCCTCCAAGAGACCCAGTACTTC. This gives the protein CASSLGTGLQETQYF. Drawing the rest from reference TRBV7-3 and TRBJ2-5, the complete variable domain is GAGVSQTPSNKVTEKGKYVELRCDPISGHTALYWYRQSLGQGPEFLIYFQGTGAADDSGLPNDRFFAVRPEGSVSTLKIQRTERGDSAVYLCASSLGTGLQETQYFGPGTRLLVL.